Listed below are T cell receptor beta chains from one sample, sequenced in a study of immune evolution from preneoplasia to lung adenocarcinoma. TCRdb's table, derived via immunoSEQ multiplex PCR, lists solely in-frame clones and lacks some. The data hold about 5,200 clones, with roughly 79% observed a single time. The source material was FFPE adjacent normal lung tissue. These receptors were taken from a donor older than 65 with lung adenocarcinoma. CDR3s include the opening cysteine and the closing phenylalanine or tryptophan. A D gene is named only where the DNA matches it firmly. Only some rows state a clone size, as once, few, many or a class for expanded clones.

TGTGCCAGTAAGACCCTTACGATGGATACGCAGTATTTT,CASKTLTMDTQYF,TRBV19,NA,TRBJ2-3,few
TGTGCCAGCAGCTTCTTAGACAGGGGGGGCTATGGCTACACCTTC,CASSFLDRGGYGYTF,TRBV7-3,TRBD1,TRBJ1-2,NA
TGTGCCAGCAGCCCTAACTTAGGACTAGCGGAGACCTACGAGCAGTACTTC,CASSPNLGLAETYEQYF,TRBV5-6,TRBD2,TRBJ2-7,few
TGTGCCATCTCCAGAAATGGGGAGACCCAGTACTTC,CAISRNGETQYF,TRBV10-3,NA,TRBJ2-5,NA
TGCAGCGGGGATGACAGGGTCTATGGCTACACCTTC,CSGDDRVYGYTF,TRBV29-1,TRBD1,TRBJ1-2,NA
TGTGCCAGCAGCTTCACAGGGAATCAAGATGGCTACACCTTC,CASSFTGNQDGYTF,TRBV7-2,NA,TRBJ1-2,NA
TGTGCCACCCCCCTCGATGGACAGAATAATGAAAAACTGTTTTTT,CATPLDGQNNEKLFF,TRBV15,NA,TRBJ1-4,NA
TGTGCCAGCAGCGCACACTACTCTGGGGCCAACGTCCTGACTTTC,CASSAHYSGANVLTF,TRBV9,NA,TRBJ2-6,NA
TGTGCCACCAGCAAATCGGGGGTGCCCTACGAGCAGTACTTC,CATSKSGVPYEQYF,TRBV15,NA,TRBJ2-7,NA
TGTGCCAGCAGCTTAGCCACTACGTCGGATACGCAGTATTTT,CASSLATTSDTQYF,TRBV7-9,NA,TRBJ2-3,NA
TGTGCCAGCAGCGCCCCGGGACTAGCGGAATACGAGCAGTACTTC,CASSAPGLAEYEQYF,TRBV28,TRBD2,TRBJ2-7,NA
TGCAGCGTTGAACGCGGCAATGAGCAGTTCTTC,CSVERGNEQFF,TRBV29-1,NA,TRBJ2-1,NA
TGTGCCAGCAGTTGGCCAGGGAGGGACAGGGGAATGTACTTC,CASSWPGRDRGMYF,TRBV6-6,TRBD1,TRBJ2-7,NA
TGCGCCAGCAGCCAGTTACCGGTCTCTGGGGCCAACGTCCTGACTTTC,CASSQLPVSGANVLTF,TRBV5-1,NA,TRBJ2-6,NA
TGTGCCAGCAGCTTAGCCGGGGGCACCGGGGAGCTGTTTTTT,CASSLAGGTGELFF,TRBV11-2,NA,TRBJ2-2,once
TGTGCCAGCAGCTTGGGGACAGCCTCCGATCAGCCCCAGCATTTT,CASSLGTASDQPQHF,TRBV5-4,NA,TRBJ1-5,NA
TGCACCAGCAGCCAAGGACACTCTGCAGTAGGCGATACGCAGTATTTT,CTSSQGHSAVGDTQYF,TRBV1,NA,TRBJ2-3,NA
TGTGCCAGCAGGTATCAGGGGGAAGCCTACGAGCAGTACTTC,CASRYQGEAYEQYF,TRBV6-1,TRBD1,TRBJ2-7,NA
TGTGCCAGCAGTTTATGGGACAGGGGGAAGGGCAATCAGCCCCAGCATTTT,CASSLWDRGKGNQPQHF,TRBV28,TRBD1,TRBJ1-5,NA
TGTGCCAGCGGAGTCCTGGGCTCCTACAATGAGCAGTTCTTC,CASGVLGSYNEQFF,TRBV6-1,NA,TRBJ2-1,NA
TGTGCCAGCAGTACACCGGGACGGCCTCAGAATCAGCCCCAGCATTTT,CASSTPGRPQNQPQHF,TRBV28,NA,TRBJ1-5,NA
TGTGCCAGTAGTATAGATAGCTCTACGGAGACCCAGTACTTC,CASSIDSSTETQYF,TRBV19,NA,TRBJ2-5,NA
TGTGCCAGCACTAAGCGGGAGGGCCCCGGGGAGCTGTTTTTT,CASTKREGPGELFF,TRBV25-1,TRBD2,TRBJ2-2,few
TGCGCCAGCAGCATGCGGGCCTCTAGCACAGATACGCAGTATTTT,CASSMRASSTDTQYF,TRBV10-2,NA,TRBJ2-3,NA
TGTGCCAGCAGAACTCCCGAGACAGGACCAGGGGACACTGAAGCTTTCTTT,CASRTPETGPGDTEAFF,TRBV28,NA,TRBJ1-1,NA
TGTGCCAGCAACCTAGCGGGAGTGCGCAATGAGCAGTTCTTC,CASNLAGVRNEQFF,TRBV2,TRBD2,TRBJ2-1,few
TGTGCCTGGAGAGGCCAGGGAAGGGGAAAACTGTTTTTT,CAWRGQGRGKLFF,TRBV30,NA,TRBJ1-4,NA
TGTGCCTGGGGTCGACTAGCGGAACGAGAGCAGTTCTTC,CAWGRLAEREQFF,TRBV30,TRBD2,TRBJ2-1,few
TGTGCCAGTAGTATAGTGGGGACAGGGGTCCACGAGCAGTACTTC,CASSIVGTGVHEQYF,TRBV19,TRBD1,TRBJ2-7,NA
TGTGCCAGCAGCTCAAATCGCGGCGGCAAGAGGGAGACCCAGTACTTC,CASSSNRGGKRETQYF,TRBV5-6,NA,TRBJ2-5,NA
TGTGCCAGCAAGACTAGTTACAGCTACAATGAGCAGTTCTTC,CASKTSYSYNEQFF,TRBV6-1,NA,TRBJ2-1,once